These T cell receptor beta chains were read from a single sample in a study of T cells in Graves' hyperthyroidism and ophthalmopathy. TCRdb re-called the multiplex PCR reads through MiXCR, storing one row per CDR3 protein. The data contain approximately 250,000 distinct CDR3 sequences, almost 25% of them seen just once; the ten biggest clones take up 30% to 40%. Source material: blood. The receptors come from a woman aged 40-49 years with Graves' ophthalmopathy. Each CDR3 is given with its conserved first and last residue.

v_gene: TRBV12-3/TRBV12-4
j_gene: TRBJ1-5
len: 14
CDR3aa: CASSWGASNQPQHF

v_gene: TRBV6-5
j_gene: TRBJ1-3
len: 12
CDR3aa: CASSYSGDTIYF

v_gene: TRBV4-2
j_gene: TRBJ2-5
len: 13
CDR3aa: CASSPGGRETQYF

v_gene: TRBV6-1
j_gene: TRBJ1-5
len: 14
CDR3aa: CASSGTGGDQPQHF

v_gene: TRBV7-8
j_gene: TRBJ2-7
len: 16
CDR3aa: CASSLARTSGSYEQYF

v_gene: TRBV11-2
j_gene: TRBJ1-1
len: 16
CDR3aa: CASSLDAGGAGTEAFF

v_gene: TRBV20-1
j_gene: TRBJ2-6
len: 19
CDR3aa: CSARASQGRGSSGANVLTF

v_gene: TRBV6-2/TRBV6-3
j_gene: TRBJ1-2
len: 15
CDR3aa: CASTDYVGQGNGYTF

v_gene: TRBV10-3
j_gene: TRBJ1-1
len: 13
CDR3aa: CAISRGMNTEAFF

v_gene: TRBV7-8
j_gene: TRBJ2-7
len: 17
CDR3aa: CASSLVGLAEPPSEQYF

v_gene: TRBV19
j_gene: TRBJ1-3
len: 14
CDR3aa: CASSPTPYGNTIYF

v_gene: TRBV5-1
j_gene: TRBJ2-5
len: 14
CDR3aa: CASSAGLAYGTQYF

v_gene: TRBV9
j_gene: TRBJ2-7
len: 14
CDR3aa: CASSVGAGSYEQYF

v_gene: TRBV7-8
j_gene: TRBJ1-2
len: 15
CDR3aa: CASSLRVWPEYGYTF

v_gene: TRBV24-1
j_gene: TRBJ2-1
len: 17
CDR3aa: CATSGVVGGEFYNEQFF

v_gene: TRBV7-2
j_gene: TRBJ2-5
len: 14
CDR3aa: CASSSRWGQETQYF

v_gene: TRBV28
j_gene: TRBJ2-7
len: 14
CDR3aa: CATQGYLSSYEQYF

v_gene: TRBV7-8
j_gene: TRBJ1-1
len: 16
CDR3aa: CASTFTTGSLNTEAFF

v_gene: TRBV6-2/TRBV6-3
j_gene: TRBJ1-2
len: 18
CDR3aa: CASRATGTAGARGQGYTF

v_gene: TRBV7-8
j_gene: TRBJ1-5
len: 18
CDR3aa: CASSLGVRDSNSNQPQHF

v_gene: TRBV27
j_gene: TRBJ1-2
len: 15
CDR3aa: CASSRRQGGNYGYTF

v_gene: TRBV11-1
j_gene: TRBJ1-1
len: 15
CDR3aa: CASSLVQQPNTEAFF

v_gene: TRBV11-1
j_gene: TRBJ1-1
len: 17
CDR3aa: CASREPVQGKRDTEAFF

v_gene: TRBV12-3/TRBV12-4
j_gene: TRBJ2-1
len: 15
CDR3aa: CASSLSPPGFNEQFF

v_gene: TRBV6-2/TRBV6-3
j_gene: TRBJ2-2
len: 18
CDR3aa: CASSYSKAQGRLGGELFF

v_gene: TRBV5-1
j_gene: TRBJ1-1
len: 16
CDR3aa: CASSSLTKGAATEAFF

v_gene: TRBV7-9
j_gene: TRBJ1-3
len: 15
CDR3aa: CASSEGDRRGNTIYF

v_gene: TRBV11-2
j_gene: TRBJ2-3
len: 15
CDR3aa: CASSPTKSITDTQYF

v_gene: TRBV5-6
j_gene: TRBJ2-7
len: 15
CDR3aa: CASSPLNEGEYEQYF

v_gene: TRBV28
j_gene: TRBJ2-5
len: 18
CDR3aa: CASSPMGLAGGPKETQYF

v_gene: TRBV28
j_gene: TRBJ1-1
len: 16
CDR3aa: CASSPHGAGSNTEAFF

v_gene: TRBV4-1
j_gene: TRBJ1-5
len: 16
CDR3aa: CASSQDRQGGVQPQHF

v_gene: TRBV3-1
j_gene: TRBJ2-7
len: 13
CDR3aa: CASSQAELAGLSF

v_gene: TRBV12-3/TRBV12-4
j_gene: TRBJ2-7
len: 14
CDR3aa: CASAPTGGPYEQHF

v_gene: TRBV7-8
j_gene: TRBJ1-1
len: 13
CDR3aa: CASSPPGGPEAFF

v_gene: TRBV30
j_gene: TRBJ1-1
len: 13
CDR3aa: CAWAGTLNTEAFF

v_gene: TRBV12-3/TRBV12-4
j_gene: TRBJ2-7
len: 14
CDR3aa: CASRPTSGNYEQYF

v_gene: TRBV18
j_gene: TRBJ1-2
len: 15
CDR3aa: CASSPSGDNNYGYTF

v_gene: TRBV6-5
j_gene: TRBJ1-3
len: 15
CDR3aa: CASSSSAGSGNTIYF

v_gene: TRBV6-2/TRBV6-3
j_gene: TRBJ2-2
len: 20
CDR3aa: CASSYSIGIGRALNTGELFF

v_gene: TRBV28
j_gene: TRBJ1-5
len: 15
CDR3aa: CASSWGEGSNQPQHF

v_gene: TRBV28
j_gene: TRBJ2-7
len: 16
CDR3aa: CASSPYLGENTYEQYF

v_gene: TRBV20-1
j_gene: TRBJ2-6
len: 17
CDR3aa: CSARDFGQGAGANVLTF

v_gene: TRBV29-1
j_gene: TRBJ2-7
len: 12
CDR3aa: CSVEKGKYEQYF

v_gene: TRBV28
j_gene: TRBJ1-1
len: 16
CDR3aa: CASSSPQGAQITEAFF

v_gene: TRBV28
j_gene: TRBJ2-7
len: 15
CDR3aa: CASSFGERVPYEQYF

v_gene: TRBV5-1
j_gene: TRBJ1-5
len: 15
CDR3aa: CASSLLGGQDQPQHF

v_gene: TRBV12-3/TRBV12-4
j_gene: TRBJ2-7
len: 13
CDR3aa: CASSLAGPREQYF

v_gene: TRBV19
j_gene: TRBJ1-2
len: 15
CDR3aa: CASNDRGAEKDGYTF

v_gene: TRBV6-5
j_gene: TRBJ2-1
len: 13
CDR3aa: CASHRLADNEQFF

v_gene: TRBV24-1
j_gene: TRBJ1-5
len: 16
CDR3aa: CATGSGQAGSNQPQHF

v_gene: TRBV30
j_gene: TRBJ1-1
len: 12
CDR3aa: CAWKGGRGSAFF